This TCR beta chain was profiled in a study of OX40 agonist ivuxolimab in advanced cancers. Study-level information: Each dose-escalation patient presented with hepatocellular carcinoma, melanoma, renal cell or head and neck cancer. Therapy given before enrollment (anti-PD-1, anti-PD-L1 or anti-CTLA-4) was allowed, and 40% had some.

Here immunoSEQ multiplex PCR was the method, and the copy in TCRdb shows in-frame clones only, minus some. This table has under 25,000 clones, roughly 71% appearing once. This clone was picked up one time. The specimen comprised CD4+ or CD8+ T cells sorted from blood, sampled in a trial of the OX40 agonist ivuxolimab. The sequence was collected from an adult with an advanced solid tumor such as melanoma, head and neck, liver or kidney cancer.

The CDR3 sequence: CASSQDNRGTDTQYF. In DNA, the CDR3 is TGCGCCAGCAGCCAAGATAACAGGGGGACAGATACGCAGTATTTT. V gene TRBV4-1 combines with J gene TRBJ2-3, with 8 nucleotides matching TRBD1. The germline gives CDR1 MGHRA, CDR2 YSYEKL. The CDR3 is made up of 15 amino acids. Germline trimming cut 0 bases from V and 3 bases from J; bases unmatched to any gene: 2.